This passage covers 11 T cell receptor beta chains from one sample sequenced in a study of blood T cell repertoires in COVID-19. Generated by immunoSEQ multiplex PCR, the TCRdb table keeps only in-frame clones and is missing some. The data contain 250,000 to 350,000 clones, 88% of them singletons. The sequenced material came from peripheral blood. These receptors were obtained from a woman between 50 and 59 years old with active or convalescent COVID-19.

This rearrangement joins TRBV5-6 to TRBJ1-3; no reliable D call. The CDR3 has 17 amino acids. V gave up 0 bases and J gave up 4 bases, with 17 bases separating them. Germline CDR1 reads SGHDT; CDR2 reads YYEEEE. The CDR3 sequence is CASSLGRPEDNGNTIYF. The CDR3 bases are TGTGCCAGCAGCTTGGGACGGCCAGAGGATAACGGAAACACCATATATTTT. Full variable domain (remainder filled in from reference TRBV5-6 and TRBJ1-3): DAGVTQSPTHLIKTRGQQVTLRCSPKSGHDTVSWYQQALGQGPQFIFQYYEEEERQRGNFPDRFSGHQFPNYSSELNVNALLLGDSALYLCASSLGRPEDNGNTIYFGEGSWLTVV.

The chain recombines TRBV28 with TRBJ1-1; D ambiguous. The CDR3 totals 13 residues. Germline V gene lookup returns CDR1 MDHEN and CDR2 SYDVKM. The V end lost 10 bases, the J end lost 6 bases, and 18 bases lay between the germline ends. Here the CDR3 DNA reads TGTGCCACCTGTCCTCGACGAGGCTCTGAAGCTTTCTTT. This sequence encodes CATCPRRGSEAFF. The variable domain in full, completed from reference TRBV28 and TRBJ1-1, reads DVKVTQSSRYLVKRTGEKVFLECVQDMDHENMFWYRQDPGLGLRLIYFSYDVKMKEKGDIPEGYSVSREKKERFSLILESASTNQTSMYLCATCPRRGSEAFFGQGTRLTVV.

The chain links TRBV19 to TRBJ2-2, with 7 nucleotides matching TRBD1. The CDR3 spans 18 residues. Germline CDR1 reads LNHDA; CDR2 reads SQIVND (reference sequence). V shed 1 base, J shed 7 bases, and the junction held 15 bases outside the gene matches. The CDR3 loop is CASSIVPTGKALRGELFF. For the CDR3, the DNA is TGTGCCAGTAGTATAGTCCCGACAGGGAAGGCACTTCGCGGGGAGCTGTTTTTT.

V usage is TRBV1 and J usage is TRBJ1-1; the listed D gene, TRBD1, was not tested against the DNA. TRBV1 has pseudogene status. The length of the CDR3 is 14 residues. This CDR3 reads CTSSQDARDTEAFF. As DNA, the CDR3 is TGCACCAGCAGCCAAGATGCCAGGGACACTGAAGCTTTCTTT.

J is TRBJ2-5 and V is TRBV29-1; the match to TRBD1 covers 7 bases. Germline-derived CDR1 and CDR2 are SQVTM and ANQGSEA. Trimming at V came to 5 bases and at J to 5 bases, leaving 2 bases not matched to a gene. CDR3 size: 11 residues. The CDR3: CSVSRGETQYF. The CDR3 nucleotides are TGCAGCGTTTCCAGGGGGGAGACCCAGTACTTC.

The chain employs TRBV30 and TRBJ2-2, with 8 positions matching TRBD1. The CDR3 runs 15 residues. CDR1 is GTSNPN, CDR2 SVGIG, per germline (reference sequence). Trimming took 2 bases from V and 3 from J; bases not matched to a gene: 5. The CDR3 region is CAWSWADRDTGELFF. The CDR3 DNA is TGTGCCTGGAGTTGGGCGGACAGGGACACCGGGGAGCTGTTTTTT.

V and J are TRBV2 and TRBJ1-4; D uncertain. The germline gives CDR1 SNHLY, CDR2 FYNNEI. The CDR3 contains 15 residues. Trimming stripped 6 bases from V and 0 bases from J, with 11 bases between. As DNA, the CDR3 is TGTGCCAGCAGCGCTCAGGCTTCAACTAATGAAAAACTGTTTTTT. As protein: CASSAQASTNEKLFF.

This sequence joins TRBV4-1 and TRBJ2-1; 11 bases are shared with TRBD2. CDR1 MGHRA and CDR2 YSYEKL come from the germline V gene. The CDR3 is made up of 17 amino acids. With V trimmed by 1 base and J by 4 bases, 6 bases remained unmatched. Written as DNA, the CDR3 is TGCGCCAGCAGCCAAGGTATACTAGCGGGGGAGTACAATGAGCAGTTCTTC. It encodes CASSQGILAGEYNEQFF.

The CDR3 sequence: CAWTDRNTIYF. The CDR3 DNA reads as TGTGCCTGGACAGATAGAAACACCATATATTTT. This chain connects TRBV30 to TRBJ1-3; D gene uncertain. Trimming shortened V by 4 bases and J by 5 bases, and 6 bases separated the two germline ends. CDR1 GTSNPN and CDR2 SVGIG come from the germline V gene (reference sequence). The CDR3 extends over 11 amino acids. Based on the CDR3 plus reference TRBV30 and TRBJ1-3, the full variable domain is SQTIHQWPATLVQPVGSPLSLECTVEGTSNPNLYWYRQAAGRGLQLLFYSVGIGQISSEVPQNLSASRPQDRQFILSSKKLLLSDSGFYLCAWTDRNTIYFGEGSWLTVV.

The J gene is TRBJ1-2, the V gene TRBV5-4; 8 bases match TRBD1. Germline V gene data show CDR1 as SGHNT and CDR2 as YYREEE (reference sequence). CDR3 size: 15 residues. The CDR3 coding sequence is TGTGCTATCACTGACAGGGGCCGTTCTAACTATGGCTACACCTTC. Protein product: CAITDRGRSNYGYTF. The full variable domain, rest sourced from reference TRBV5-4 and TRBJ1-2, is ETGVTQSPTHLIKTRGQQVTLRCSSQSGHNTVSWYQQALGQGPQFIFQYYREEENGRGNFPPRFSGLQFPNYSSELNVNALELDDSALYLCAITDRGRSNYGYTFGSGTRLTVV.

The chain couples TRBV27 to TRBJ2-7; possible D gene TRBD1, 5 bases. The V end was cut by 3 bases, the J end by 0 bases, with 15 bases between. The CDR3 spans 16 residues. CDR1 and CDR2 from the germline V gene are MNHEY and SMNVEV (reference sequence). CDR3 region: CASSLGLNRGSYEQYF. CDR3 nucleotide sequence: TGTGCCAGCAGTTTGGGTCTCAATAGGGGCTCCTACGAGCAGTACTTC.